The present TCR beta chain was sequenced within a study of neurological immune-mediated disorders. V was cut by 8 bases and J by 0 bases, with 11 bases left in between. The germline V gene encodes CDR1 LGHDT and CDR2 YNNKEL (reference sequence). This CDR3 is built from 15 residues. The table lists this clonotype with many counts. One entry per CDR3 protein, called by TCRdb with MiXCR from the 5' RACE reads. This table holds roughly 46,000 distinct CDR3 sequences, about 2% found once. The rearrangement links TRBV3-1 to TRBJ2-6, with D possibly called TRBD1 or TRBD2 (5 bases each). The sequencing input was PBMCs. The sequence came from a woman between 35 and 50 years old with multiple sclerosis. CDR3 sequence reads: CASRPGPSGANVLTF. CDR3 DNA sequence: TGTGCCAGCCGTCCGGGGCCCTCTGGGGCCAACGTCCTGACTTTC.